A single sample gave rise to the 25 T cell receptor beta chains below, sequenced in a study of blood T cell repertoires in COVID-19. Sequenced by immunoSEQ multiplex PCR; TCRdb stores in-frame clones only, minus some. The sample holds over 130,000 clones; around 83% are singletons and the top ten take less than 9%. Sequenced material: peripheral blood. These receptors were obtained from a man aged 25 to 45 with COVID-19, enrolled during active disease.

The CDR3 DNA follows: TGTGCCAGCAGTTTTGACACCCTAAACTACGAGCAGTACTTC. It specifies CASSFDTLNYEQYF. The chain carries TRBV11-1 and TRBJ2-7; D remains ambiguous. The germline V gene has CDR1 SGHAT and CDR2 FQDESV (reference sequence). The length of the CDR3 is 14 residues. Trimming shortened V by 6 bases and J by 3 bases, and 15 bases separated the two germline ends.

The chain links TRBV5-5 to TRBJ1-5; TRBD1 aligns across 9 bases. Germline loops: CDR1 SGHKS, CDR2 YYEKEE (reference sequence). The CDR3 runs 17 residues. V was clipped by 4 bases and J by 2 bases; unmatched bases: 10. DNA of the CDR3: TGTGCCAGCAGCCCGACAGGGGGGGTAAGGGGCAATCAGCCCCAGCATTTT. Translating gives CASSPTGGVRGNQPQHF.

The rearrangement joins TRBV5-1 to TRBJ1-6; 8 bases fit TRBD1. From germline, CDR1 is SGHRS and CDR2 YFSETQ. The CDR3 extends over 16 amino acids. Trimming took 4 bases from V and 7 from J; bases not matched to a gene: 10. DNA for the CDR3: TGCGCCAGCAGCCCTACCGACAGGGGTAGAAATTCACCCCTCCACTTT. Its translation: CASSPTDRGRNSPLHF.

The rearrangement joins TRBV7-9 to TRBJ1-2; D uncertain. The germline gives CDR1 SEHNR, CDR2 FQNEAQ (reference sequence). V shed 5 bases and J shed 4 bases, with 11 bases lying between them. CDR3 length equals 13 residues. Here the CDR3 DNA reads TGTGCCAGCAGCCCCGACTTAAGCTATGGCTACACCTTC. Its translation is CASSPDLSYGYTF. The variable domain in full, with the rest retrieved from reference TRBV7-9 and TRBJ1-2, is DTGVSQNPRHKITKRGQNVTFRCDPISEHNRLYWYRQTLGQGPEFLTYFQNEAQLEKSRLLSDRFSAERPKGSFSTLEIQRTEQGDSAMYLCASSPDLSYGYTFGSGTRLTVV.

The genes are TRBV11-2 and TRBJ1-2; D unresolved. Germline CDR1 is SGHAT and CDR2 is FQNNGV. V lost 2 bases and J 7 bases, leaving 8 bases between the germline ends. The CDR3 runs 12 residues. CDR3 protein: CASSLLLGGYTF. CDR3 in DNA: TGTGCCAGCAGCTTACTACTTGGTGGCTACACCTTC.

The chain links TRBV28 to TRBJ1-1, with 9 bases fitting TRBD1. The germline CDR1 and CDR2 sequences are MDHEN and SYDVKM. J lost 6 bases, V lost 11 bases, and 13 bases had no gene match. The CDR3 loop spans 14 amino acids. CDR3 DNA: TGTGCCGCCGGGACAGGGAGGCTTATCCCTGAAGCTTTCTTT. Residues: CAAGTGRLIPEAFF.

This clone came up a few times. The rearrangement links TRBV27 to TRBJ1-5, with D unclear. The CDR3 totals 13 residues. V lost 2 bases, J lost 12 bases, and 14 bases lay in between. The germline gives CDR1 MNHEY, CDR2 SMNVEV (reference sequence). The CDR3 DNA sequence: TGTGCCAGCAGTTTACTGGAAGGCAGGCACCAGCATTTT. Translating gives CASSLLEGRHQHF.

The chain is built from TRBV20-1 and TRBJ2-3; 10 nucleotides line up with TRBD2. Germline V CDR1 and CDR2: DFQATT, SNEGSKA (reference sequence). The CDR3 has 16 residues. Trimming cost V 3 bases and J 4 bases; bases outside gene matches: 10. CDR3 in amino acids: CSASPIAGGTADTQYF. The CDR3 DNA sequence: TGCAGTGCTAGTCCTATAGCGGGAGGTACGGCAGATACGCAGTATTTT.

The J gene is TRBJ2-7, the V gene TRBV5-6; D possibly corresponds to TRBD2 (6 bases). Germline assignment: CDR1 SGHDT and CDR2 YYEEEE. Trimming shortened V by 0 bases and J by 2 bases, and 21 bases separated the two germline ends. The CDR3 runs to 18 residues. This chain's CDR3 is CASSLARTTSTGTYEQYF. CDR3 coding DNA: TGTGCCAGCAGCTTGGCCCGGACTACTTCCACTGGGACCTACGAGCAGTACTTC.

V and J are TRBV14 and TRBJ2-7; D gene ambiguous. Germline CDR1 reads SGHDN; CDR2 reads FVKESK. The CDR3 contains 12 residues. V lost 4 bases, J lost 1 base, and 5 bases lay in between. DNA of the CDR3: TGTGCCAGCAGCCTAAAATCCTACGAGCAGTACTTC. It codes for CASSLKSYEQYF.

This chain uses TRBV12-3 or TRBV12-4 with TRBJ1-1; D unresolved. The CDR3 has 12 residues. The V end lost 4 bases, the J end lost 4 bases, and 7 bases lay between the germline ends. The CDR3 loop is CASSYGLTEAFF. The DNA for the CDR3 is TGTGCCAGCAGTTATGGGCTCACTGAAGCTTTCTTT.

The chain links TRBV6-5 to TRBJ1-4; tentatively, D is TRBD1 (5 bases). V lost 6 bases and J lost 5, with 16 bases in between. Germline V lookup: CDR1 MNHEY, CDR2 SVGAGI. The CDR3 runs 15 residues. In DNA form, the CDR3 reads TGTGCCAGCAGGATAGGGTCGACAGTAAATGAAAAACTGTTTTTT. Translation gives CASRIGSTVNEKLFF.

This chain uses TRBV7-9 with TRBJ1-1; no definite D call. Trimming took 1 base from V and 0 from J, leaving 6 bases between them. This CDR3 is built from 14 residues. Germline V lookup: CDR1 SEHNR, CDR2 FQNEAQ (reference sequence). CDR3: CASSLVTLNTEAFF. DNA of the CDR3: TGTGCCAGCAGCTTAGTAACTTTGAACACTGAAGCTTTCTTT. Drawing the rest from reference TRBV7-9 and TRBJ1-1, the complete variable domain is DTGVSQNPRHKITKRGQNVTFRCDPISEHNRLYWYRQTLGQGPEFLTYFQNEAQLEKSRLLSDRFSAERPKGSFSTLEIQRTEQGDSAMYLCASSLVTLNTEAFFGQGTRLTVV.

The gene calls are TRBV6-5 and TRBJ2-3; 7 bases line up with TRBD2. The germline CDR1 and CDR2 sequences are MNHEY and SVGAGI. V lost 8 bases, J lost 1 base, and 9 bases stayed unmatched. The CDR3 totals 15 residues. The CDR3 DNA is TGTGCCAGCCTTCTCTGGGCGGGAGGCACAGATACGCAGTATTTT. It specifies CASLLWAGGTDTQYF.

The rearrangement links TRBV30 to TRBJ2-1; 14 bases are shared with TRBD2. The CDR3 extends over 17 amino acids. Germline V gene data show CDR1 as GTSNPN and CDR2 as SVGIG (reference sequence). V lost 3 bases and J lost 3; bases outside the gene matches: 7. CDR3 DNA sequence: TGTGCCTGGAGGGGACTAGCGGGAGTAAGTCTCTACAATGAGCAGTTCTTC. The encoded protein is CAWRGLAGVSLYNEQFF.

This clone was seen only a few times. The CDR3 bases are TGTGCCAGCAGTTACCAGGGTGGCACAGATACGCAGTATTTT. Its protein product is CASSYQGGTDTQYF. V gene TRBV6-2 or TRBV6-3 combines with J gene TRBJ2-3; tentatively, D is TRBD1 (5 bases). Germline CDR1 MNHEY, CDR2 SVGEGT. V gave up 2 bases and J gave up 1 base, with 7 bases separating them. CDR3 length: 14 residues.

CDR3 region: CAWSVLGTSGSGANVLTF. The CDR3 coding sequence is TGTGCCTGGAGTGTACTTGGGACTAGCGGCTCTGGGGCCAACGTCCTGACTTTC. The chain couples TRBV30 to TRBJ2-6; 11 bases are a match to TRBD2. The CDR3 extends over 18 amino acids. Germline loops: CDR1 GTSNPN, CDR2 SVGIG (reference sequence). The V segment lost 0 bases and the J segment 0 bases; nucleotides outside the gene matches: 4.

The V gene is TRBV27, the J gene TRBJ2-7; the D gene is possibly TRBD1 (5 bases). Germline V gene lookup returns CDR1 MNHEY and CDR2 SMNVEV (reference sequence). This CDR3 comprises 16 residues. Trimming stripped 7 bases from V and 1 base from J, with 20 bases between. The CDR3 is CASTSSPPDSSYEQYF. The CDR3 nucleotides are TGTGCCAGCACCAGTTCGCCCCCAGACAGTTCCTACGAGCAGTACTTC.

This chain connects TRBV6-5 to TRBJ2-1; 9 bases align to TRBD1. J lost 4 bases, V lost 6 bases, and 4 bases had no gene match. Germline-derived CDR1 and CDR2 are MNHEY and SVGAGI. The CDR3 totals 14 residues. The DNA of the CDR3 is TGTGCCAGCAGCGGGACAGGGAATTACAATGAGCAGTTCTTC. Protein: CASSGTGNYNEQFF.

This chain connects TRBV28 to TRBJ1-2; TRBD1 aligns across 8 bases. Germline lookup yields CDR1 MDHEN and CDR2 SYDVKM. The length of the CDR3 is 14 residues. Trimming at V came to 5 bases and at J to 4 bases, leaving 6 bases not matched to a gene. DNA for the CDR3: TGTGCCAGCAGTGGCAGGGGGCGCGGCTATGGCTACACCTTC. Protein product: CASSGRGRGYGYTF.

This chain links TRBV6-2 or TRBV6-3 with TRBJ2-7; 7 bases fit TRBD2. The CDR3 loop spans 16 amino acids. The germline gives CDR1 MNHEY, CDR2 SVGEGT. Trimming removed 6 bases from V and 0 bases from J; junction bases left unmatched: 11. The CDR3 loop is CASSPLGLAASYEQYF. CDR3 coding DNA: TGTGCCAGCAGCCCCTTGGGGCTAGCGGCCTCCTACGAGCAGTACTTC.

Turning to this clone: This sequence may be a read error, since a much larger clone differs from it by one base. Other DNA variants within this sample encode the same CDR3. This sequence joins TRBV3-1 (or the pseudogene TRBV3-2) and TRBJ2-7, with 12 bases fitting TRBD2. J gave up 0 bases and V 2 bases, and 8 bases lay outside the gene matches. Germline V lookup: CDR1 LGHDT, CDR2 YNNKEL (reference sequence). The CDR3 has 18 amino acids. In DNA form, the CDR3 reads TGTGCCAGCAGCCAAAATCGGCTAGCGGGAGGGCCCTCCTACGAGCAGTACTTC. Protein sequence: CASSQNRLAGGPSYEQYF.

The V and J genes are TRBV2 and TRBJ1-5; TRBD1 is a possible D gene (6 bases). The CDR3 is made up of 14 amino acids. Between the trimmed V and J ends, which lost 7 bases and 1 base, there was a span of 11 bases. CDR1 is SNHLY and CDR2 is FYNNEI in the germline V gene. The CDR3 is CASTAGESNQPQHF. The CDR3 DNA reads as TGTGCCAGCACGGCAGGGGAAAGCAATCAGCCCCAGCATTTT.

This chain connects TRBV10-3 to TRBJ1-1; TRBD1 is a possible D gene (6 bases). Trimming took 3 bases from V and 2 from J, leaving 13 bases between them. The CDR3 length is 15 residues. Germline V gives CDR1 ENHRY, CDR2 SYGVKD. The CDR3 region has the DNA TGTGCCATCAGTGATCCGGGACACCCCAACACTGAAGCTTTCTTT. It specifies CAISDPGHPNTEAFF.

This chain links TRBV4-1 with TRBJ2-1; 7 bases are shared with TRBD2. Germline CDR1 reads MGHRA; CDR2 reads YSYEKL. The length of the CDR3 is 17 residues. V shed 2 bases, J shed 7 bases, and the junction held 14 bases outside the gene matches. Here the CDR3 reads CASSQTPGTRGVNEQFF. The CDR3 DNA is TGCGCCAGCAGCCAAACCCCAGGGACTCGGGGGGTAAATGAGCAGTTCTTC.